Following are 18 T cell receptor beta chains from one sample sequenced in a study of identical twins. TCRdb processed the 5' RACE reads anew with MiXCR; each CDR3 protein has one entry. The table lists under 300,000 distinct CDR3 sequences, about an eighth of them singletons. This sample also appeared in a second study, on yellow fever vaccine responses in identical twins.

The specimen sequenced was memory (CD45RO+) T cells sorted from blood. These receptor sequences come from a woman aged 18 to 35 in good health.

This chain's CDR3 is CSVEDRTGVGVKETQYF. The CDR3, as DNA: TGCAGCGTTGAAGATCGCACAGGGGTTGGAGTAAAAGAGACCCAGTACTTC. J is TRBJ2-5 and V is TRBV29-1, with TRBD1 matching over 7 bases. This CDR3 has 17 residues. Germline CDR1 is SQVTM and CDR2 is ANQGSEA. With V trimmed by 0 bases and J by 3 bases, 13 bases remained unmatched.

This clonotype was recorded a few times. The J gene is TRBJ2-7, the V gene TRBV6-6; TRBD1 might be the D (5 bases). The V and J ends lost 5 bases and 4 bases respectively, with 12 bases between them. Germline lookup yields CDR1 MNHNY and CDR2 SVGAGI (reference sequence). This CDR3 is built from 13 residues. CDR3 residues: CASSIAQGYEQYF. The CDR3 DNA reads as TGTGCCAGCAGTATTGCCCAGGGATACGAGCAGTACTTC.

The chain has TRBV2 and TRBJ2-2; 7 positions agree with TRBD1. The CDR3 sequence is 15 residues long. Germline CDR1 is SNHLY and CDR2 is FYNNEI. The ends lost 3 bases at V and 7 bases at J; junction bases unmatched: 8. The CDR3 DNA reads TGTGCCAGCAGTGACCGAGGGGGCGCAATCGGGGAGCTGTTTTTT. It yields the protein CASSDRGGAIGELFF.

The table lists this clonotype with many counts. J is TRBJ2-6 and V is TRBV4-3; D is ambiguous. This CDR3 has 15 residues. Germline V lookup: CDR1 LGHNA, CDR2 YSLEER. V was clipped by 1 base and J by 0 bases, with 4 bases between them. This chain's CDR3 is CASSQGVSGANVLTF. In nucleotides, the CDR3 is TGCGCCAGCAGCCAAGGGGTCTCTGGGGCCAACGTCCTGACTTTC.

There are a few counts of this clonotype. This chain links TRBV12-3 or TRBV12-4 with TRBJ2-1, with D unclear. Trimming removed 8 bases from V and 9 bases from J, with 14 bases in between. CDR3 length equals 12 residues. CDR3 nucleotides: TGTGCCAGCCTACCCTCAAAGGGTGAGCAGTTCTTC. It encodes CASLPSKGEQFF.

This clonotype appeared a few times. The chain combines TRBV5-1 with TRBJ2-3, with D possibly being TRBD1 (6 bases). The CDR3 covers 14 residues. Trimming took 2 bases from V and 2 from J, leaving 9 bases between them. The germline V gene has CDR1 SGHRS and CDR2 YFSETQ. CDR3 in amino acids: CASSFGQPTDTQYF. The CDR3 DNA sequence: TGCGCCAGCAGCTTCGGACAGCCCACAGATACGCAGTATTTT.

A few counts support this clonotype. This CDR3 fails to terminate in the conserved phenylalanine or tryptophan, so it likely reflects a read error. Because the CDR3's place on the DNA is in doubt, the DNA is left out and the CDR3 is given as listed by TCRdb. The CDR3 region is CASRAPGPLDTFEI. The chain employs TRBV28 and TRBJ2-7; the table's D call TRBD1 went unverified against the DNA. Per germline, CDR1 MDHEN and CDR2 SYDVKM. The CDR3 is 14 amino acids long, termini counted.

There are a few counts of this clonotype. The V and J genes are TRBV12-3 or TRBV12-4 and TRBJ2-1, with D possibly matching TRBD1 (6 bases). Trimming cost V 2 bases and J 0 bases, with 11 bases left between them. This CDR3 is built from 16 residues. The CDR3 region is CASSLSAGDSYNEQFF. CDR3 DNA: TGTGCCAGCAGTTTATCGGCAGGGGACTCCTACAATGAGCAGTTCTTC.

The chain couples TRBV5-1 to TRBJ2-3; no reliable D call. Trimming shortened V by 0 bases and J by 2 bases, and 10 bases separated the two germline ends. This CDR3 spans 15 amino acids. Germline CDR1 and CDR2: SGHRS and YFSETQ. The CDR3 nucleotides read TGCGCCAGCAGCTTGGCCGACTTCTCCACAGATACGCAGTATTTT. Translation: CASSLADFSTDTQYF.

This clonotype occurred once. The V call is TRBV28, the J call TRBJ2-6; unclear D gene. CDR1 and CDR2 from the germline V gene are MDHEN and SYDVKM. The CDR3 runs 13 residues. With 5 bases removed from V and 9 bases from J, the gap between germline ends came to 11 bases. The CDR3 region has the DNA TGTGCCAGCAGTCTGGTCCAGGACAACGTCCTGACTTTC. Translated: CASSLVQDNVLTF.

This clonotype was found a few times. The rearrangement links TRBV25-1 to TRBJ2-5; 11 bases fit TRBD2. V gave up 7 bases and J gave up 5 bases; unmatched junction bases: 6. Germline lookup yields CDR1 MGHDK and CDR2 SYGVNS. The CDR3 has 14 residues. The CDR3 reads CASTLAGGLETQYF. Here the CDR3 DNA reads TGTGCCAGCACTCTAGCGGGGGGTTTGGAGACCCAGTACTTC.

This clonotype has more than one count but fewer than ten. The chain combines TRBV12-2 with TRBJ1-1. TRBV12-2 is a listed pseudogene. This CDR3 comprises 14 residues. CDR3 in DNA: TGTGCAAGGGCCCGTGTGGGTCAGAACACTGAAGCTTTCTTT. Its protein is CARARVGQNTEAFF.

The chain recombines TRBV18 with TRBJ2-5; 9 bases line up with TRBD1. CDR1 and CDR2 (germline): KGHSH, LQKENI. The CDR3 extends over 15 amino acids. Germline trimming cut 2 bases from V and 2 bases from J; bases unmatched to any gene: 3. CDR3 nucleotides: TGTGCCAGCTCACCAGGACAGGGGAGACAAGAGACCCAGTACTTC. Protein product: CASSPGQGRQETQYF.

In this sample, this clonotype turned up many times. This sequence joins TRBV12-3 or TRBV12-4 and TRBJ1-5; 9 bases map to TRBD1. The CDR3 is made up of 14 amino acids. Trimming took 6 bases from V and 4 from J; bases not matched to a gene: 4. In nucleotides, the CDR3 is TGTGCCAGCAGCCCAGGACAGGGGAATCAGCCCCAGCATTTT. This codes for CASSPGQGNQPQHF.

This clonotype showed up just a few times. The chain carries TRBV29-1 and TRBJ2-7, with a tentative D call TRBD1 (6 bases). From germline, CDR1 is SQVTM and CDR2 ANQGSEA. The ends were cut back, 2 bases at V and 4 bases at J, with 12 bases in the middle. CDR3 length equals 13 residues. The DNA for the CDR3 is TGCAGCGTTGAATGGGGTCAGGGGTACGAGCAGTACTTC. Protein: CSVEWGQGYEQYF.

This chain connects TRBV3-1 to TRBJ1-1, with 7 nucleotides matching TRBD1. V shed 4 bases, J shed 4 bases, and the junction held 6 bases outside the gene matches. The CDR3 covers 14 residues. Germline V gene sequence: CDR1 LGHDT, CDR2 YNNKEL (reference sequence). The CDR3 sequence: CASSPLQGTTEAFF. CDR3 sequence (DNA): TGTGCCAGCAGCCCACTACAGGGGACCACTGAAGCTTTCTTT.

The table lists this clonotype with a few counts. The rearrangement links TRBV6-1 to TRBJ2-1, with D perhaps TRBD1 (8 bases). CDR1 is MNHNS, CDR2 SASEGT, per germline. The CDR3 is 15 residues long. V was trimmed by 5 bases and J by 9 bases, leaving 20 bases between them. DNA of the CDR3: TGTGCCAGCAGTCCCACCGGACAGGGAGGGAGTGAGCAGTTCTTC. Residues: CASSPTGQGGSEQFF.

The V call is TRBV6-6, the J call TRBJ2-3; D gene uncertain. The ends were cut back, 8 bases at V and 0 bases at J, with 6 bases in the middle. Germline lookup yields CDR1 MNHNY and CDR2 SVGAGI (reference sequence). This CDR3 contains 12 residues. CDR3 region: CASFESTDTQYF. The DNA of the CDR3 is TGTGCCAGCTTCGAGAGCACAGATACGCAGTATTTT.